These 10 T cell receptor beta chains were sequenced from one sample in a study of blood T cell repertoires in COVID-19. The assay was immunoSEQ multiplex PCR, and TCRdb's table has in-frame clones only and misses some. The table records about 300,000 clones, about nine tenths of them present only once. Sequenced material: PBMCs or T cells enriched from blood (not recorded which). The receptors originated from a man aged 25-40 years who had recovered from COVID-19.

This chain uses TRBV28 with TRBJ1-6, with 8 bases matching TRBD1. Trimming removed 10 bases from V and 0 bases from J; junction bases left unmatched: 8. There are 16 residues in the CDR3. Germline lookup yields CDR1 MDHEN and CDR2 SYDVKM. The CDR3 here is CATRTGRSSYNSPLHF. DNA for the CDR3: TGTGCCACCCGGACAGGGCGTAGCTCCTATAATTCACCCCTCCACTTT.

The chain is built from TRBV19 and TRBJ1-2, with 8 bases that match TRBD1. CDR3 length equals 17 residues. Germline CDR1 is LNHDA and CDR2 is SQIVND (reference sequence). Trimming at V came to 6 bases and at J to 2 bases, leaving 14 bases not matched to a gene. DNA for the CDR3: TGTGCCAGTAGCAGGTCCAAGGGGGACAGGCAAAACTATGGCTACACCTTC. Amino acids: CASSRSKGDRQNYGYTF.

The gene calls are TRBV4-1 and TRBJ2-1; no firm D call. Germline V gene sequence: CDR1 MGHRA, CDR2 YSYEKL. The CDR3 spans 16 residues. V lost 1 base and J lost 2, with 12 bases in between. The CDR3 loop reads CASSQAPGHTYNEQFF. CDR3 nucleotides: TGCGCCAGCAGCCAAGCCCCAGGTCACACCTACAATGAGCAGTTCTTC.

This clone was seen once. The genes are TRBV19 and TRBJ2-1; D may be TRBD2 (5 bases). There are 14 residues in the CDR3. Germline CDR1 is LNHDA and CDR2 is SQIVND (reference sequence). V was pared by 7 bases and J by 7 bases, with 17 bases between. The CDR3 coding sequence is TGTGCCAGTACCTTCGACTACGGGCGGAATGAGCAGTTCTTC. This encodes CASTFDYGRNEQFF.

The rearrangement joins TRBV3-1 (or the pseudogene TRBV3-2) to TRBJ1-1; 7 bases agree with TRBD1. There are 13 residues in the CDR3. Germline assignment: CDR1 LGHDT and CDR2 YNNKEL (reference sequence). V trimming: 4 bases; J trimming: 6 bases; junction bases outside the gene matches: 5. For the CDR3, the DNA is TGTGCCAGCAGCCGACAGGGAATCGCTGAAGCTTTCTTT. Translated, it gives CASSRQGIAEAFF.

This rearrangement joins TRBV2 to TRBJ2-3; perhaps TRBD2 as D (5 bases). The CDR3 length is 15 residues. Germline V gene lookup returns CDR1 SNHLY and CDR2 FYNNEI. The V and J ends lost 1 base and 0 bases respectively, with 8 bases between them. The CDR3 coding sequence is TGTGCCAGCAGTGAAGGTGGCGGGAGCACAGATACGCAGTATTTT. Its translation: CASSEGGGSTDTQYF.

This clone was observed once. The gene calls are TRBV6-5 and TRBJ1-1; 7 bases align to TRBD1. CDR3 length: 14 amino acids. The ends lost 6 bases at V and 0 bases at J; junction bases unmatched: 4. Germline V CDR1 and CDR2: MNHEY, SVGAGI. The CDR3 loop is CASSRDRMNTEAFF. In DNA form, the CDR3 reads TGTGCCAGCAGCCGGGACAGAATGAACACTGAAGCTTTCTTT.

The chain has TRBV28 and TRBJ1-3; D call uncertain. The CDR3 is made up of 16 amino acids. Per the germline V gene, CDR1 is MDHEN and CDR2 is SYDVKM. The ends were cut back, 6 bases at V and 0 bases at J, with 15 bases in the middle. The CDR3 here is CASSQPLRFSGNTIYF. CDR3 nucleotides: TGTGCCAGCAGCCAACCCCTGAGATTCTCTGGAAACACCATATATTTT.

V gene TRBV6-5 combines with J gene TRBJ2-7; 8 bases fit TRBD1. After removal of 6 bases from V and 1 base from J, the junction contained 8 bases not matched to a gene. CDR3 length equals 15 residues. Per germline, CDR1 MNHEY and CDR2 SVGAGI. DNA for the CDR3: TGTGCCAGCAGCTACGACAGGGGTTATTCCTACGAGCAGTACTTC. Its protein is CASSYDRGYSYEQYF.

V usage is TRBV5-1 and J usage is TRBJ2-2; tentatively, D is TRBD1 (6 bases). Germline lookup yields CDR1 SGHRS and CDR2 YFSETQ. Between the trimmed V and J ends, which lost 7 bases and 6 bases, there was a span of 16 bases. The CDR3 sequence is 14 residues long. DNA of the CDR3: TGCGCCAGCCGATTTTTCAGGGGCCCCGGGGAGCTGTTTTTT. Translating gives CASRFFRGPGELFF.